This TCR beta chain was observed in a study of CXCR3-negative and CXCR3-positive naive CD8 T cells (dated by TCRdb to between 2018 and 2021). About the investigation overall: In total, about 150 million TRB reads were obtained, which works out to roughly 1.5 +/- 0.3 million reads per library. TRBV-TRBJ cluster analysis included naive subsets from 5 donors and memory cells from 3 donors. Diversity and physicochemical repertoire analyses covered about a dozen donors pooled from two independent experiments. The research as a whole found: Freshly isolated PBMCs were used for most assays because CXCR3 expression partially decreased after cryopreservation. TRB CDR3s from CXCR3-positive naive cells showed higher hydrophobicity (lower Kidera factor 4), lower energy, and higher strength and volume indices than CXCR3-negative naive cells. Both naive subsets had comparably high repertoire diversity, while memory CD8+ T cells had much lower repertoire diversity. Because surface CD5, which is linked to self-reactivity in mice, was comparable between the naive subsets, TCR interaction strength was also inferred from the physicochemical properties of TRB CDR3s. Naive CXCR3-negative and CXCR3-positive cells from the same donor showed similar TRBV-TRBJ usage, whereas memory cells showed distinct patterns.

For sequencing, a NextSeq 550 was employed. The Human TCR Profiling Kit (MiLaboratory) was used to make UMI-labeled 5' RACE TRB cDNA libraries. The full amount of extracted RNA was used for cDNA synthesis, and the full amount of resulting cDNA was used for PCR amplification. Libraries were prepared in parallel with an identical number of PCR cycles. Per the original workflow: With a requirement of at least two reads per UMI, MIGEC and MiXCR extracted about 52,000 +/- 9,100 unique UMI-labeled TRB cDNA molecules per library. Each library averaged about 40,000 +/- 10,000 functional in-frame TRB CDR3 nucleotide clonotypes without stop codons. After downsampling to 5000 UMI-labeled TRB molecules per sample, diversity metrics, including normalized Shannon-Wiener and Chao1, were computed in VDJtools. VDJtools computed clonotype-size-weighted physicochemical properties of the central five CDR3 residues: interaction energy, strength, volume and Kidera factor 4. With the reads reprocessed by TCRdb, a single entry stands for each CDR3 protein sequence and no DNA is reported. Here the V and J calls rest on TCRdb's processing, not on the authors' analysis. The sample's clone listing holds about 130,000 distinct CDR3 sequences. The ten largest clones take up under 0.5% of the sample.

For this clonotype: What antigen it recognizes has not been identified.

The CDR3 measures 15 amino acids from cysteine to phenylalanine. The DNA sequence is not available. From a lookup of the germline V gene (reference sequence), CDR1 and CDR2 are SSHAT and FNYEAQ. For each CD8+ T cell subset, flow sorting was done in triplicate, and some 300,000 cells per subset went directly into RLT lysis buffer. To keep memory contaminants out, a stringent definition of naive CD8+ T cells was applied: CD45RO-CCR7+CD27+CD95-. Peripheral blood mononuclear cells were isolated from buffy coats using standard density gradient centrifugation. Naive CXCR3-negative and CXCR3-positive CD8+ T cells were flow-sorted using a FACSAria III. An RNeasy Mini Kit was used to extract total RNA from the sorted cells.

The receptor comes from a human donor in good health. Some clones in this sample may be carry-over from other donors' samples. The sample comprised naive CXCR3- CD8+ T cells from blood. What this sample's cell subset or site label stands for: CD45RO-CCR7+CD27+CD95- naive CD8+ T cells lacking CXCR3 (TNR3-). The sequence links TRBV7-7 to TRBJ2-5; TCRdb proposes TRBD2, but this gene call is untestable without DNA. The encoded CDR3 is CASSRTSYPRETQYF. The CDR3 plus the reference TRBV7-7 and TRBJ2-5 genes for the other parts give the full variable domain: GAGVSQSPRYKVTKRGQDVTLRCDPISSHATLYWYQQALGQGPEFLTYFNYEAQPDKSGLPSDRFSAERPEGSISTLTIQRTEQRDSAMYRCASSRTSYPRETQYFGPGTRLLVL.